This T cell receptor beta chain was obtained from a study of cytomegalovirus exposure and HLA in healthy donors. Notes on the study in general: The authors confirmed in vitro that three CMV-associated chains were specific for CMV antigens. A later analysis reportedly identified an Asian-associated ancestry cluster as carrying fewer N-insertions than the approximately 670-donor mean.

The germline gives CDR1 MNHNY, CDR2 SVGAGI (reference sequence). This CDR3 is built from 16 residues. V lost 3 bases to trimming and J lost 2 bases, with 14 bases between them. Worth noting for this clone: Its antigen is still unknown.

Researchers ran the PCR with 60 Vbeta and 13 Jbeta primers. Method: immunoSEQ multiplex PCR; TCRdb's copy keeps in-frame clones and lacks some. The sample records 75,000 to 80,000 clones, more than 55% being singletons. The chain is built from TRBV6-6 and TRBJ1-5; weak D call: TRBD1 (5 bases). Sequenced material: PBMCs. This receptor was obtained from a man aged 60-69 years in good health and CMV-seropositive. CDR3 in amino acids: CASSYEGGGGNQPQHF. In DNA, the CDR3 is TGTGCCAGCAGTTATGAGGGCGGGGGGGGCAATCAGCCCCAGCATTTT.